One and the same sample provided the 12 T cell receptor beta chains below, sequenced in a study of radiotherapy plus CTLA-4 blockade in lung cancer. Profiling relied on immunoSEQ multiplex PCR, and the TCRdb table lists in-frame clones only, not all of them. The data contain under 55,000 clones, 75% to 90% of them singletons. This specimen consisted of peripheral blood, obtained from a patient treated with radiotherapy plus ipilimumab. The receptors come from a human donor with non-small cell lung cancer who had stable disease on radiotherapy plus ipilimumab.

The J gene is TRBJ2-7, the V gene TRBV6-6; D remains ambiguous. This CDR3 region has 12 residues. Trimming shortened V by 6 bases and J by 3 bases, and 9 bases separated the two germline ends. CDR1 MNHNY and CDR2 SVGAGI come from the germline V gene (reference sequence). CDR3 residues: CASSSRNYEQYF. Here the CDR3 DNA reads TGTGCCAGCAGCTCCAGGAACTACGAGCAGTACTTC.

The chain employs TRBV28 and TRBJ2-1; 8 nucleotides match TRBD2. The CDR3 covers 17 residues. The junction had 13 bases not matched to a gene; V was cut back by 5 bases and J by 4 bases. Germline V gives CDR1 MDHEN, CDR2 SYDVKM. CDR3 sequence: CASSGTRRGVTYNEQFF. For the CDR3, the DNA is TGTGCCAGCAGTGGGACTAGGCGGGGCGTGACATACAATGAGCAGTTCTTC.

This chain uses TRBV27 with TRBJ2-1; D ambiguous. Germline CDR1 and CDR2: MNHEY and SMNVEV (reference sequence). CDR3 length equals 13 residues. V was shortened by 2 bases and J by 4 bases, with 6 bases between the two germline ends. CDR3 DNA sequence: TGTGCCAGCAGTTTAGGGCGATACAATGAGCAGTTCTTC. This sequence encodes CASSLGRYNEQFF.

The J gene is TRBJ1-2, the V gene TRBV28; 7 positions agree with TRBD1. The V segment lost 3 bases and the J segment 4 bases; nucleotides outside the gene matches: 8. CDR1 is MDHEN, CDR2 SYDVKM, per germline. This CDR3 has 15 amino acids. The chain's CDR3 is CASSLSGGSFYGYTF. The CDR3 DNA sequence: TGTGCCAGCAGTTTGTCAGGGGGATCGTTCTATGGCTACACCTTC.

Relative to its sample, this clone is medium-sized. The gene calls are TRBV9 and TRBJ1-1, with TRBD1 as a possible D gene (5 bases). Germline CDR1 is SGDLS and CDR2 is YYNGEE. CDR3 length: 16 residues. The ends were cut back, 0 bases at V and 1 base at J, with 13 bases in the middle. The CDR3 protein is CASSVADDSWNTEAFF. As DNA, the CDR3 is TGTGCCAGCAGCGTAGCCGACGACAGCTGGAACACTGAAGCTTTCTTT.

This clone showed up just a few times. The J gene is TRBJ1-3, the V gene TRBV28; D unresolved. Germline V lookup: CDR1 MDHEN, CDR2 SYDVKM. The CDR3 contains 15 residues. The V and J ends lost 5 bases and 0 bases respectively, with 11 bases between them. The CDR3 region has the DNA TGTGCCAGCAGTCTAATGTCCGTCTCTGGAAACACCATATATTTT. Amino acids: CASSLMSVSGNTIYF. The full variable domain, its missing parts supplied by reference TRBV28 and TRBJ1-3, is DVKVTQSSRYLVKRTGEKVFLECVQDMDHENMFWYRQDPGLGLRLIYFSYDVKMKEKGDIPEGYSVSREKKERFSLILESASTNQTSMYLCASSLMSVSGNTIYFGEGSWLTVV.

The chain links TRBV6-1 to TRBJ2-7; a weak D match, TRBD2 (6 bases). The length of the CDR3 is 11 residues. V was trimmed by 11 bases and J by 3 bases, leaving 11 bases between them. In germline, CDR1 is MNHNS, CDR2 SASEGT. As DNA, the CDR3 is TGTGCCGCGGGGCAGGTCTACGAGCAGTACTTC. Encoded protein: CAAGQVYEQYF.

V and J are TRBV19 and TRBJ1-5; 8 bases map to TRBD1. With 5 bases clipped from V and 6 bases from J, the junction kept 9 bases outside the gene matches. The CDR3 is made up of 15 amino acids. The germline gives CDR1 LNHDA, CDR2 SQIVND (reference sequence). The CDR3 loop is CASSVGQGQGQPQHF. CDR3 DNA: TGTGCCAGTAGTGTTGGACAGGGACAAGGTCAGCCCCAGCATTTT.

The J gene is TRBJ1-2, the V gene TRBV19; 9 nucleotides align to TRBD1. Germline V gene lookup returns CDR1 LNHDA and CDR2 SQIVND (reference sequence). The V segment lost 4 bases and the J segment 2 bases; nucleotides outside the gene matches: 8. This CDR3 has 16 residues. The CDR3 bases are TGTGCCAGTAGTACCTATGGACAGGGGTTCAACTATGGCTACACCTTC. This encodes CASSTYGQGFNYGYTF.

This clone was recorded once. CDR3 sequence reads: CARSQPQHF. The CDR3 nucleotides read TGTGCCAGAAGCCAGCCCCAGCATTTT. This chain connects TRBV27 to TRBJ1-5, with D hard to call. This CDR3 is built from 9 residues. Germline values: CDR1 MNHEY, CDR2 SMNVEV (reference sequence). Trimming removed 9 bases from V and 7 bases from J, with 4 bases in between.

The V gene is TRBV7-2, the J gene TRBJ2-5; TRBD1 agrees at 8 bases. CDR1 and CDR2 (germline): SGHTA, FQGNSA. This CDR3 has 15 residues. Trimming removed 5 bases from V and 1 base from J; junction bases left unmatched: 6. In DNA form, the CDR3 reads TGTGCCAGCAGCAAAGGACAGGGACCCCAAGAGACCCAGTACTTC. It translates to CASSKGQGPQETQYF.

This clone was seen just once. This rearrangement joins TRBV7-9 to TRBJ2-1, with TRBD2 matching 9 bases. The CDR3 covers 16 residues. The ends lost 6 bases at V and 6 bases at J; junction bases unmatched: 12. Germline loops: CDR1 SEHNR, CDR2 FQNEAQ (reference sequence). The CDR3, as DNA: TGTGCCAGCAGTCCCCTTAGCGGGAGTGGAGTCAATGAGCAGTTCTTC. Its translation is CASSPLSGSGVNEQFF.